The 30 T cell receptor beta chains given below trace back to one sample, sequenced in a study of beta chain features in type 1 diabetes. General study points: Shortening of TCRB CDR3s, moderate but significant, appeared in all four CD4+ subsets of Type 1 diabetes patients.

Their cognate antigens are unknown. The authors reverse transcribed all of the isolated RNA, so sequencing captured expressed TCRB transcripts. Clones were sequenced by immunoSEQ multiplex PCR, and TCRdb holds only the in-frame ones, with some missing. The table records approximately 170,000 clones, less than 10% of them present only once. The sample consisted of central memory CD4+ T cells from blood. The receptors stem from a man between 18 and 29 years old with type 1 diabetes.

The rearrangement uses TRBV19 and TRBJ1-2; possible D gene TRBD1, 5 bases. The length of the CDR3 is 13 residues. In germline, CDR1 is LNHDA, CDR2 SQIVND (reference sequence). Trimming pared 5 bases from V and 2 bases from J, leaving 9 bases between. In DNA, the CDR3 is TGTGCCAGTAGTTCCAGGGCGAACTATGGCTACACCTTC. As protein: CASSSRANYGYTF.

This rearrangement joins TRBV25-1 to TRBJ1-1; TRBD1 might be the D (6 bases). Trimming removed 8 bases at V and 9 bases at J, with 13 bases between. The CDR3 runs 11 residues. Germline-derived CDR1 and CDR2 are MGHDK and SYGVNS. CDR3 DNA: TGTGCCAGCTGGTCAGGGGTTAAAGCTTTCTTT. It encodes CASWSGVKAFF.

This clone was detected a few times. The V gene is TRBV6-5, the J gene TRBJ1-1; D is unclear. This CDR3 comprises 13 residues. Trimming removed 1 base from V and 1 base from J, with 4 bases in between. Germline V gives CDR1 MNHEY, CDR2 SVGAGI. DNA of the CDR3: TGTGCCAGCAGTTACTGGCAGAACACTGAAGCTTTCTTT. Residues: CASSYWQNTEAFF.

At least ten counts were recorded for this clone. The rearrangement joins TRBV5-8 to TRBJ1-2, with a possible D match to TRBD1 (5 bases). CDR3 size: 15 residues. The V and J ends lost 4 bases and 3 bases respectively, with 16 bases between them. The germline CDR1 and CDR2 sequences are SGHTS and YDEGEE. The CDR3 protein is CASSRKAGRDYGYTF. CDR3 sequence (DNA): TGTGCCAGCAGCCGAAAGGCAGGGAGGGACTATGGCTACACCTTC.

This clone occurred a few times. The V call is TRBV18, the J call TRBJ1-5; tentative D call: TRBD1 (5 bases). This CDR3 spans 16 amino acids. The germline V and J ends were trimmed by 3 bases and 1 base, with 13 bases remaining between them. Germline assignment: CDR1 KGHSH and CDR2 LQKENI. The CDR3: CASSPSGGVSNQPQHF. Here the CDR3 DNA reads TGTGCCAGCTCACCGTCTGGAGGGGTGAGCAATCAGCCCCAGCATTTT.

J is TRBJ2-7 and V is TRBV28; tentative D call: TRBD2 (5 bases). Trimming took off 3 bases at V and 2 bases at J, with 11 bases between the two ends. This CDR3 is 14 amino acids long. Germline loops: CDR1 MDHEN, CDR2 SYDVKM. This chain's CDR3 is CASSLGGPPYEQYF. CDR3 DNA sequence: TGTGCCAGCAGTTTGGGCGGGCCCCCCTACGAGCAGTACTTC. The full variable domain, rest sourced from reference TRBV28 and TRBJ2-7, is DVKVTQSSRYLVKRTGEKVFLECVQDMDHENMFWYRQDPGLGLRLIYFSYDVKMKEKGDIPEGYSVSREKKERFSLILESASTNQTSMYLCASSLGGPPYEQYFGPGTRLTVT.

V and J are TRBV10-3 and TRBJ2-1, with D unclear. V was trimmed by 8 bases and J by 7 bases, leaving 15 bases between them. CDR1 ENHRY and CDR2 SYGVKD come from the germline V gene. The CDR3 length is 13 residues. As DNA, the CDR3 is TGTGCCATCGGTCAATGGCAGACTAATGAGCAGTTCTTC. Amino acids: CAIGQWQTNEQFF.

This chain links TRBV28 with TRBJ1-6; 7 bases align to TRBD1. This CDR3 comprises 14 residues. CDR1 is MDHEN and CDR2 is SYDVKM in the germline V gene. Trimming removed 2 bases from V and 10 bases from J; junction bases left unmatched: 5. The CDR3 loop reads CASSLVGGASPLHF. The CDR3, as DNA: TGTGCCAGCAGTTTAGTAGGGGGCGCATCACCCCTCCACTTT.

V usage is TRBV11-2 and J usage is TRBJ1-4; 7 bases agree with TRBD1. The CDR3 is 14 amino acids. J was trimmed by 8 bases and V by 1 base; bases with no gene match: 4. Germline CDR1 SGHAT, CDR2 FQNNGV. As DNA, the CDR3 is TGTGCCAGCAGCTTAGGGGGACAGATGGAAAAACTGTTTTTT. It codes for CASSLGGQMEKLFF. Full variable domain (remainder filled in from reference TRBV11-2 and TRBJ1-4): EAGVAQSPRYKIIEKRQSVAFWCNPISGHATLYWYQQILGQGPKLLIQFQNNGVVDDSQLPKDRFSAERLKGVDSTLKIQPAKLEDSAVYLCASSLGGQMEKLFFGSGTQLSVL.

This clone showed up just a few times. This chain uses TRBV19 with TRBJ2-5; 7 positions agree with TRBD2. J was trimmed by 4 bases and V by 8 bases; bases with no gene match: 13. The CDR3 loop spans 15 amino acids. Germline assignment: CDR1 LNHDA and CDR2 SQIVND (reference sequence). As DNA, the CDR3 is TGTGCCAGTGGGGTCCATGGGGGGGATGCAGAGACCCAGTACTTC. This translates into CASGVHGGDAETQYF.

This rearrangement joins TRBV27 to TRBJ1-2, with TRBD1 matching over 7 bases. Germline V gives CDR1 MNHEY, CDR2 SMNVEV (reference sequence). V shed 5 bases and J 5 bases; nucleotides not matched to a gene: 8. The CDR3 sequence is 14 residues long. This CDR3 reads CASSPDRVRYGYTF. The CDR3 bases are TGTGCCAGCAGTCCCGACAGGGTGAGGTATGGCTACACCTTC.

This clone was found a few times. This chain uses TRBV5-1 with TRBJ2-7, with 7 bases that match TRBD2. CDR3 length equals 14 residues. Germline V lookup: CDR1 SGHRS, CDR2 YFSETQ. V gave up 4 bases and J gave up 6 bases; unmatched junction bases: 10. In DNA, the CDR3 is TGCGCCAGCAGCCCCGGGGGGAGATCCGGCGAGCAGTACTTC. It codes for CASSPGGRSGEQYF.

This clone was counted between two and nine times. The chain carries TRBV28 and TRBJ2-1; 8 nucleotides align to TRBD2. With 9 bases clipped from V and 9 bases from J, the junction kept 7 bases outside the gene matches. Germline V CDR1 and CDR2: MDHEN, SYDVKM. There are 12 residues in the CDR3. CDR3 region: CASSGTVIEQFF. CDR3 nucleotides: TGTGCCAGTAGCGGGACGGTAATTGAGCAGTTCTTC. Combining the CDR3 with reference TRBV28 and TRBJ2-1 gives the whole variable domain DVKVTQSSRYLVKRTGEKVFLECVQDMDHENMFWYRQDPGLGLRLIYFSYDVKMKEKGDIPEGYSVSREKKERFSLILESASTNQTSMYLCASSGTVIEQFFGPGTRLTVL.

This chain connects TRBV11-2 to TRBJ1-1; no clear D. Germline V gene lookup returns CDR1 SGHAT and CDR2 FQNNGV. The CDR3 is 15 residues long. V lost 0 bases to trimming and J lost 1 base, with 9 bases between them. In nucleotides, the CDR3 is TGTGCCAGCAGCTTAGATAGCCAGACGAACACTGAAGCTTTCTTT. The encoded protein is CASSLDSQTNTEAFF.

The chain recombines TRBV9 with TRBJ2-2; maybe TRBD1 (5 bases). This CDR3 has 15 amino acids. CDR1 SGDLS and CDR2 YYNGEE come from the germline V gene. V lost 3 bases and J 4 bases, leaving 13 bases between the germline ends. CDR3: CASSATDIFTGELFF. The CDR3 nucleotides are TGTGCCAGCAGCGCGACAGACATATTCACCGGGGAGCTGTTTTTT.

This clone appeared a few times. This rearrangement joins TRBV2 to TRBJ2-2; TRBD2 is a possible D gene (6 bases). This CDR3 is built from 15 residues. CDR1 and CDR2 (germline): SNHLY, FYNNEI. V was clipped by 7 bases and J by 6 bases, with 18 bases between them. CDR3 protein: CASTNSGTGPGELFF. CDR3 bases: TGTGCCAGCACTAATTCCGGGACTGGCCCCGGGGAGCTGTTTTTT.

CDR3 sequence: CASSLAGQTNGANVLTF. The CDR3 DNA follows: TGCGCCAGCAGCTTGGCGGGACAAACAAACGGGGCCAACGTCCTGACTTTC. The chain is built from TRBV5-1 and TRBJ2-6, with a possible D match to TRBD1 (6 bases). This CDR3 has 17 amino acids. Trimming pared 0 bases from V and 4 bases from J, leaving 14 bases between. Germline values: CDR1 SGHRS, CDR2 YFSETQ. The variable domain in full, completed from reference TRBV5-1 and TRBJ2-6, reads KAGVTQTPRYLIKTRGQQVTLSCSPISGHRSVSWYQQTPGQGLQFLFEYFSETQRNKGNFPGRFSGRQFSNSRSEMNVSTLELGDSALYLCASSLAGQTNGANVLTFGAGSRLTVL.

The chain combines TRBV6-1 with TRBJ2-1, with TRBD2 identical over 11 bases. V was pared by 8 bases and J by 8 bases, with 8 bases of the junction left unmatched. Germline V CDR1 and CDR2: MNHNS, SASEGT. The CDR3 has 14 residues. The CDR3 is CASATSGSGYEQFF. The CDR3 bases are TGTGCCAGCGCAACTAGCGGGAGTGGCTATGAGCAGTTCTTC.

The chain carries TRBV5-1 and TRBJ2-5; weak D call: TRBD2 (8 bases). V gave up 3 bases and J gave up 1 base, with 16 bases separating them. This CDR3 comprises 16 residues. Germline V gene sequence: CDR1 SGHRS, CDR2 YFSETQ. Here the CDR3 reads CASSSGGSGSQETQYF. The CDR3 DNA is TGCGCCAGCAGCTCAGGGGGAAGCGGGAGCCAAGAGACCCAGTACTTC.

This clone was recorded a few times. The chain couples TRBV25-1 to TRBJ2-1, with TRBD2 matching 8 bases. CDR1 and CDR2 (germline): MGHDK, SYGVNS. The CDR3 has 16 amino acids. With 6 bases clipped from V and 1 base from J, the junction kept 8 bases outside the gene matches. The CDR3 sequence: CASSGVLAGSYNEQFF. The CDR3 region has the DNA TGTGCCAGCAGCGGAGTTCTAGCGGGTTCCTACAATGAGCAGTTCTTC.

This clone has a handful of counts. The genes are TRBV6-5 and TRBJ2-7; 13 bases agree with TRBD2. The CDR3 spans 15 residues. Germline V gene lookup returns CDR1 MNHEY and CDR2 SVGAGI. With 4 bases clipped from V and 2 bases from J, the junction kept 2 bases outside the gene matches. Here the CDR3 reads CASSSTSGGTYEQYF. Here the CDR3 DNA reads TGTGCCAGCAGTTCGACTAGCGGGGGGACCTACGAGCAGTACTTC.

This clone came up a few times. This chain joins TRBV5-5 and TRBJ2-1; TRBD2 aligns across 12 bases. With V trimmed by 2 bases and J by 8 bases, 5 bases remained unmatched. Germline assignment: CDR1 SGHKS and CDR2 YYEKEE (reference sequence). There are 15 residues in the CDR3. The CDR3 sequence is CASSLLAGGFYEQFF. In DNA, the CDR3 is TGTGCCAGCAGCTTACTAGCGGGAGGATTCTATGAGCAGTTCTTC. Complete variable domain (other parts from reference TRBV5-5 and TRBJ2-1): DAGVTQSPTHLIKTRGQQVTLRCSPISGHKSVSWYQQVLGQGPQFIFQYYEKEERGRGNFPDRFSARQFPNYSSELNVNALLLGDSALYLCASSLLAGGFYEQFFGPGTRLTVL.

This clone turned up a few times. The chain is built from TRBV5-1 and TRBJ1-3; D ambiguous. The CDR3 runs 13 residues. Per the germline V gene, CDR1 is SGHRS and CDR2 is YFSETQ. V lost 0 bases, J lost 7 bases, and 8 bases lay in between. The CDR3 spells CASSLGAANTIYF. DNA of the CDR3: TGCGCCAGCAGCTTGGGTGCAGCGAACACCATATATTTT.

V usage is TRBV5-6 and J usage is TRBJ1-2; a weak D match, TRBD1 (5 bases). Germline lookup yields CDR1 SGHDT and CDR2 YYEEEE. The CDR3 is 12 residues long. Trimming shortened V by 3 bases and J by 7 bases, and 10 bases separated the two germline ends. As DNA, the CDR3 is TGTGCCAGCAGCTCGGGGGTCTTTGGCTACACCTTC. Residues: CASSSGVFGYTF.

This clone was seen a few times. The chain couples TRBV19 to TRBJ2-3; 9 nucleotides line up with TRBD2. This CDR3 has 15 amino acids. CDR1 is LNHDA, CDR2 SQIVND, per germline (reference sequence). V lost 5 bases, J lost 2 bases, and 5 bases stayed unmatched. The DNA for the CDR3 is TGTGCCAGTAGTCCTCGGACTAGCGCCACAGATACGCAGTATTTT. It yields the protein CASSPRTSATDTQYF.

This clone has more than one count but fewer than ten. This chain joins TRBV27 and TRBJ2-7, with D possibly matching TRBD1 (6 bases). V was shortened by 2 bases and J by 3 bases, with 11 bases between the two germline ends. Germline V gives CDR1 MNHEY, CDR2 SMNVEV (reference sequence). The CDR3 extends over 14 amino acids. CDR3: CASSLRGSRYEQYF. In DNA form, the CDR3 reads TGTGCCAGCAGTTTAAGGGGGAGTCGCTACGAGCAGTACTTC.

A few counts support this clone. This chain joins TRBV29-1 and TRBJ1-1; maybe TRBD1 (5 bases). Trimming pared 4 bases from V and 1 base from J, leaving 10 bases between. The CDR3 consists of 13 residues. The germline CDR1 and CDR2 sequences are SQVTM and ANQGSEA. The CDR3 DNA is TGCAGCGTTGTGGGGGGGTGGAACACTGAAGCTTTCTTT. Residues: CSVVGGWNTEAFF.

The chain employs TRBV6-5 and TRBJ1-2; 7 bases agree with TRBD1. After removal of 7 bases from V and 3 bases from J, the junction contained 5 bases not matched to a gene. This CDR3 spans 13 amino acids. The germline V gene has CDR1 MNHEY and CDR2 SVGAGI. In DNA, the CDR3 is TGTGCCAGCAAGACAGGGAGGTACTATGGCTACACCTTC. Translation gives CASKTGRYYGYTF.

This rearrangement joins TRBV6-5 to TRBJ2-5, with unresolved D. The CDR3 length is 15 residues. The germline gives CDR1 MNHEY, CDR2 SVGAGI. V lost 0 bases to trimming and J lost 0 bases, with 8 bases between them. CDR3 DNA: TGTGCCAGCAGTTACTCGGCCACGAACCAAGAGACCCAGTACTTC. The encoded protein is CASSYSATNQETQYF.

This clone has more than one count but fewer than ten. CDR3 residues: CASSFPALSGANVLTF. The CDR3 bases are TGTGCCAGCAGTTTTCCCGCACTCTCTGGGGCCAACGTCCTGACTTTC. This chain links TRBV28 with TRBJ2-6; no definite D call. The CDR3 is 16 amino acids. The V and J ends lost 3 bases and 0 bases respectively, with 9 bases between them. In germline, CDR1 is MDHEN, CDR2 SYDVKM.